A selection of T cell receptor beta chains follows, all from one sample in a study of cytomegalovirus exposure and HLA in healthy donors. Sequencing used immunoSEQ multiplex PCR; TCRdb keeps in-frame clones, though not all of them. The data contain 99,000 or so clones, around 15% of them seen just once; the ten biggest clones take up roughly 0.79%. The specimen was PBMCs. All receptors derive from a female donor in good health and CMV-seronegative. Each CDR3 is given with its conserved first and last residue. A D gene is named only where the DNA matches it firmly. Size tells how often a clone was seen (once, few, many) or the class of an expanded clone, and some rows leave it out.

CASSTDSPRVGSPLHF	TGTGCCAGTAGTACTGACAGCCCGCGAGTAGGTTCACCCCTCCACTTT	.	.	TRBV19	TRBJ1-6
CASSFDGGRSGNTIYF	TGTGCCAGCAGTTTCGACGGGGGGAGATCTGGAAACACCATATATTTT	.	.	TRBV7-2	TRBJ1-3
CASSLGGGVNQPQHF	TGTGCCAGCAGCTTAGGTGGGGGGGTAAATCAGCCCCAGCATTTT	few	.	TRBV7-9	TRBJ1-5
CASSQEASGREETQYF	TGTGCCAGCAGCCAGGAGGCTAGCGGGAGAGAGGAGACCCAGTACTTC	few	TRBD2	TRBV4-2	TRBJ2-5
CASSGISSGKPKPYEQYF	TGTGCCAGCAGCGGTATCTCTAGCGGGAAGCCCAAACCCTACGAGCAGTACTTC	few	TRBD2	TRBV7-9	TRBJ2-7
CASSPGAGPNYGYTF	TGTGCCAGCAGCCCAGGCGCAGGCCCTAACTATGGCTACACCTTC	.	.	TRBV7-8	TRBJ1-2
CASSPRDTGELFF	TGTGCCAGTAGCCCCAGGGATACCGGGGAGCTGTTTTTT	.	.	TRBV19	TRBJ2-2
CASRFRDMSGYEQYF	TGTGCCAGCAGATTCCGGGACATGTCAGGCTACGAGCAGTACTTC	few	.	TRBV7-6	TRBJ2-7
CAWSGQGQGAPGNTIYF	TGTGCCTGGAGCGGGCAGGGACAGGGGGCCCCTGGAAACACCATATATTTT	.	TRBD1	TRBV30	TRBJ1-3
CASSRRRIRCWNEQFF	TGCGCCAGCAGTCGACGCAGGATAAGGTGTTGGAATGAGCAGTTCTTC	.	.	TRBV23-1	TRBJ2-1
CASSIPGEAKNIQYF	TGTGCCAGTAGTATACCCGGGGAGGCCAAAAACATTCAGTACTTC	.	.	TRBV19	TRBJ2-4
CASSSGGPTYEQYF	TGCGCCAGCAGCTCGGGGGGCCCTACCTACGAGCAGTACTTC	few	.	TRBV5-1	TRBJ2-7
CASSLISGSIYNEQFF	TGTGCCAGCAGTTTAATCAGCGGGAGTATTTACAATGAGCAGTTCTTC	few	TRBD2	TRBV27	TRBJ2-1
CATQTGPLAKNIQYF	TGTGCCACCCAAACAGGACCACTAGCCAAAAACATTCAGTACTTC	.	.	TRBV21-1	TRBJ2-4
CASSASSGGVRLNTEAFF	TGTGCCAGCAGTGCGTCCTCAGGGGGTGTTAGATTGAACACTGAAGCTTTCTTT	few	TRBD1	TRBV25-1	TRBJ1-1
CASSSSLDGDRGGANVLTF	TGTGCCAGCAGCTCCAGCCTTGATGGGGATCGGGGTGGGGCCAACGTCCTGACTTTC	.	.	TRBV28	TRBJ2-6
CASIGGLISTDTQYF	TGTGCCAGTATCGGGGGGCTGATTAGCACAGATACGCAGTATTTT	few	.	TRBV28	TRBJ2-3
CASSISGGEPYEQYF	TGTGCCAGTAGTATATCTGGAGGGGAGCCCTACGAGCAGTACTTC	.	.	TRBV19	TRBJ2-7
CASSQDRGTGGGYTF	TGCGCCAGCAGCCAAGATCGTGGGACAGGGGGTGGCTACACCTTC	.	TRBD1	TRBV4-3	TRBJ1-2
CASSRTSENYEQYF	TGCGCCAGCAGCCGGACTAGCGAGAACTACGAGCAGTACTTC	.	TRBD2	TRBV4-1	TRBJ2-7
CASTGVPGNTIYF	TGTGCCAGTACCGGAGTTCCTGGAAACACCATATATTTT	few	.	TRBV19	TRBJ1-3
CASSVILVGDYEQYF	TGTGCCAGCAGCGTAATCCTCGTCGGTGACTACGAGCAGTACTTC	few	.	TRBV9	TRBJ2-7
CASSQERVRGESNNEQFF	TGCGCCAGCAGCCAAGAGCGCGTCCGGGGAGAAAGTAACAATGAGCAGTTCTTC	.	.	TRBV4-3	TRBJ2-1
CASSSKSGTSTDTQYF	TGTGCCAGCAGCTCAAAGAGCGGGACTAGCACAGATACGCAGTATTTT	.	TRBD2	TRBV7-2	TRBJ2-3
CVWTPRVQAGYTF	TGTGTCTGGACCCCCCGGGTCCAAGCTGGCTACACCTTC	few	.	TRBV30	TRBJ1-2
CASRTSGGQETQYF	TGTGCCAGCAGGACTAGCGGGGGGCAAGAGACCCAGTACTTC	.	TRBD2	TRBV6-6	TRBJ2-5
CASSPWAGSGSYEQYF	TGTGCCAGCTCACCATGGGCGGGTTCGGGATCCTACGAGCAGTACTTC	few	.	TRBV18	TRBJ2-7
CATSRAGLFGELFF	TGTGCCACCAGCAGAGCGGGACTGTTCGGGGAGCTGTTTTTT	.	.	TRBV15	TRBJ2-2
CASSYGAAQETQYF	TGTGCCAGCAGCTACGGCGCGGCCCAAGAGACCCAGTACTTC	few	.	TRBV5-6	TRBJ2-5
CASSDPLAKNIQYF	TGTGCCAGCAGTGATCCCCTAGCCAAAAACATTCAGTACTTC	.	.	TRBV2	TRBJ2-4
CSVEAAAAGAGGYTF	TGCAGCGTTGAAGCCGCGGCAGCCGGAGCTGGTGGCTACACCTTC	few	.	TRBV29-1	TRBJ1-2
CASSRPPGTGDTEAFF	TGTGCCAGTAGTAGACCACCCGGGACAGGAGACACTGAAGCTTTCTTT	.	TRBD1	TRBV19	TRBJ1-1
CASSYSTGGYGYTF	TGTGCCAGCAGTTACTCGACAGGGGGATATGGCTACACCTTC	few	TRBD1	TRBV6-5	TRBJ1-2
CAISEQTGYYGYTF	TGTGCCATCAGTGAACAGACAGGCTACTATGGCTACACCTTC	few	.	TRBV10-3	TRBJ1-2
CASSSTRGLNTEAFF	TGTGCCAGCAGTTCAACACGGGGGTTGAACACTGAAGCTTTCTTT	few	.	TRBV7-9	TRBJ1-1
CASSPRGGGWTEAFF	TGTGCCAGCAGCCCAAGGGGCGGGGGATGGACTGAAGCTTTCTTT	.	.	TRBV4-2	TRBJ1-1
CASSQDPERGEQYF	TGTGCCAGCAGCCAAGATCCGGAGCGGGGCGAGCAGTACTTC	few	TRBD2	TRBV4-2	TRBJ2-7
CASSRAGTGINYGYTF	TGTGCCAGCAGCCGAGCTGGGACAGGGATAAACTATGGCTACACCTTC	.	TRBD1	TRBV11-2	TRBJ1-2
CAWRRTGLGETQYF	TGTGCCTGGAGGAGAACAGGGTTGGGAGAGACCCAGTACTTC	few	.	TRBV30	TRBJ2-5
CASSPRVTQETQYF	TGTGCCAGCAGTCCCCGGGTGACTCAAGAGACCCAGTACTTC	few	.	TRBV28	TRBJ2-5
CASSFASGGGSYEQYF	TGTGCCAGCAGTTTCGCTAGCGGGGGTGGGTCCTACGAGCAGTACTTC	.	TRBD2	TRBV27	TRBJ2-7
CSGGSNTEAFF	TGCAGTGGGGGCTCGAACACTGAAGCTTTCTTT	few	.	TRBV20-1	TRBJ1-1
CASSPLGAGGPQHF	TGTGCCAGCAGTCCCCTTGGGGCGGGAGGGCCCCAGCATTTT	few	.	TRBV7-9	TRBJ1-5
CASSLDRAYEQYF	TGCGCCAGCAGCCTGGACAGAGCCTACGAGCAGTACTTC	few	.	TRBV5-1	TRBJ2-7
CASSFSTPNEKLFF	TGTGCCAGCAGTTTTAGCACTCCTAATGAAAAACTGTTTTTT	once	.	TRBV27	TRBJ1-4
CASSLLAGAYEQFF	TGTGCCAGCAGCTTGTTAGCGGGAGCTTATGAGCAGTTCTTC	.	TRBD2	TRBV5-7	TRBJ2-1
CASSLGEAGELFF	TGTGCCAGCAGCTTAGGGGAGGCCGGGGAGCTGTTTTTT	.	.	TRBV11-1	TRBJ2-2
CASSQGEGGKETQYF	TGTGCCAGCAGCCAGGGGGAGGGGGGTAAAGAGACCCAGTACTTC	.	.	TRBV4-2	TRBJ2-5
CASSLDRNTEAFF	TGCGCCAGCAGCTTGGACAGAAACACTGAAGCTTTCTTT	few	.	TRBV5-1	TRBJ1-1
CAWSFRAQETQYF	TGTGCCTGGAGTTTCAGGGCTCAAGAGACCCAGTACTTC	.	.	TRBV30	TRBJ2-5
CASSLLAGRSGYTF	TGTGCCAGCAGCTTACTTGCAGGGCGGAGTGGCTACACCTTC	few	.	TRBV7-9	TRBJ1-2
CAWAGQGGVQYF	TGTGCCTGGGCGGGACAGGGGGGTGTGCAGTACTTC	.	TRBD1	TRBV30	TRBJ2-7
CASSLVPPRGSYEQYF	TGTGCCAGCAGCTTAGTCCCCCCGAGGGGGTCCTACGAGCAGTACTTC	.	.	TRBV11-2	TRBJ2-7
CAWSVQVGYTF	TGTGCCTGGAGTGTACAGGTTGGCTACACCTTC	.	.	TRBV30	TRBJ1-2
CASSLGLGQDEGYTF	TGTGCCAGCAGCTTAGGTTTGGGACAGGATGAAGGCTACACCTTC	.	TRBD1	TRBV7-2	TRBJ1-2